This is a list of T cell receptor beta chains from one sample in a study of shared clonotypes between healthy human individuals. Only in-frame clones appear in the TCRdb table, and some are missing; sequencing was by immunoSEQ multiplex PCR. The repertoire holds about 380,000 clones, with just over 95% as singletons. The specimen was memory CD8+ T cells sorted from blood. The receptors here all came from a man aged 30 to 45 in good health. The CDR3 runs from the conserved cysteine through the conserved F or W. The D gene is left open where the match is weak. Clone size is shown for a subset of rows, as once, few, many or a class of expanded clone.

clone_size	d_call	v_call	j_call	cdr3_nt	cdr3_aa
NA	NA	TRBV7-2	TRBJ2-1	TGTGCCAGCAGCTTACCAACCAACAATGAGCAGTTCTTC	CASSLPTNNEQFF
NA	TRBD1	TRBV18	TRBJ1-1	TGTGCCAGCTCACTATCGCAGGGGGCAGCTTTCTTT	CASSLSQGAAFF
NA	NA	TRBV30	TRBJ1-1	TGTGCCTGGAGAACAGGGAACACTGAAGCTTTCTTT	CAWRTGNTEAFF
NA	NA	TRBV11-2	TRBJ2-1	TGTGCCAGCAGCTTAAGGGGAGTGCGGAACAATGAGCAGTTCTTC	CASSLRGVRNNEQFF
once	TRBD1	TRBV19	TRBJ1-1	TGTGCCAGTTGCCGGGGACAGTCTATTACTGAAGCTTTCTTT	CASCRGQSITEAFF
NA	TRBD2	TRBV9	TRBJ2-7	TGTGCCAGCAGCGGGACTAGCGGGAGCTACGAGCAGTACTTC	CASSGTSGSYEQYF
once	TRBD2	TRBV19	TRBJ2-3	TGTGCCAGTAGGGCTAGCGGGACAGATACGCAGTATTTT	CASRASGTDTQYF
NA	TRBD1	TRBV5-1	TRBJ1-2	TGCGCCAGCAGCTTGGCCCCGACAGGGAACTATGGCTACACCTTC	CASSLAPTGNYGYTF
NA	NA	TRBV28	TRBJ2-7	TGTGCCAGCAGTAGGGAATTTGACTACGAGCAGTACTTC	CASSREFDYEQYF
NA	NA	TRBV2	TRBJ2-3	TGTGCCAGCAGTGTTTTGATAGCGGGCACAGATACGCAGTATTTT	CASSVLIAGTDTQYF
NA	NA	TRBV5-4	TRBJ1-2	TGTGCCAGCAGCTTCGACAACTATGGCTACACCTTC	CASSFDNYGYTF
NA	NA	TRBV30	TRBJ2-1	TGTGCCTGGTGCAGGGAGACTGAGCAGTTCTTC	CAWCRETEQFF
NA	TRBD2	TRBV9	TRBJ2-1	TGTGCCAGCAGCGTAGTAGGGGAGGGGACTAGCGGGCGGAGTGAGCAGTTCTTC	CASSVVGEGTSGRSEQFF
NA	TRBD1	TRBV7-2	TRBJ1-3	TGTGCCAGCAGCCTCTTCAGGGGGAACGGAAACACCATATATTTT	CASSLFRGNGNTIYF
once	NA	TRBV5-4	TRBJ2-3	TGTGCCAGCAGATTCGACAGGAACACAGATACGCAGTATTTT	CASRFDRNTDTQYF
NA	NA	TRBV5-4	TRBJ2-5	TGTGCCAGCAGCCCCTATCGGGGCAGTCAAGAGACCCAGTACTTC	CASSPYRGSQETQYF
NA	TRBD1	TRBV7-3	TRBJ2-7	TGTGCCAGCAGCTTAGACAGGGGGCCTATCTACGAGCAGTACTTC	CASSLDRGPIYEQYF
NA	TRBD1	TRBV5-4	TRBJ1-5	TGTGCCAGCAGCTTGGCAGGGGGGGGTCAGCCCCAGCATTTT	CASSLAGGGQPQHF
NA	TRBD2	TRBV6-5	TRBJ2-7	TGTGCCAGCAGCCACAGGACTAGCGGGGCCTACGAGCAGTACTTC	CASSHRTSGAYEQYF
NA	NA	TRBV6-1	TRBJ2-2	TGTGCCAGCAGTGCTGGGGCCCTCCTCCTTAACACCGGGGAGCTGTTTTTT	CASSAGALLLNTGELFF
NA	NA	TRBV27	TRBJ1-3	TGTGCCAGCAGCCTTAAGGTCGGAAACACCATATATTTT	CASSLKVGNTIYF
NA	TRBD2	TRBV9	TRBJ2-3	TGTGCCAGCAGTACTAGCGGGACCACAGATACGCAGTATTTT	CASSTSGTTDTQYF
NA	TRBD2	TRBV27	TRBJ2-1	TGTGCCAGCAGTTTTCTAGCGGGGGACTACAATGAGCAGTTCTTC	CASSFLAGDYNEQFF
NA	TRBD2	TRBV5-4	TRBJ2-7	TGTGCCAGCAGCTTGGGACTAGCGGGAGCCGAGCAGTACTTC	CASSLGLAGAEQYF
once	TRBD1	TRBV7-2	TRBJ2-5	TGTGCCAGCAGTTGGAACAGGGGAGAGACCCAGTACTTC	CASSWNRGETQYF
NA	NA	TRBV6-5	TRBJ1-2	TGTGCCAGCAGCCCGGAGGGGAGGGGTGGCTACACCTTC	CASSPEGRGGYTF
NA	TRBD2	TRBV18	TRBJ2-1	TGTGCCAGCTCCCAGGAGTGGATAAGCGGGGGGAATGAGCAGTTCTTC	CASSQEWISGGNEQFF
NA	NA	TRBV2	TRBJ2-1	TGTGCCAGCAGTGGGACCGTAACCTACAATGAGCAGTTCTTC	CASSGTVTYNEQFF
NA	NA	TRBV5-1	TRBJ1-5	TGCGCCAGCAGCTTGACGGGCGGGAGCAATCAGCCCCAGCATTTT	CASSLTGGSNQPQHF
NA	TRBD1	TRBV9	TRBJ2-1	TGTGCCAGCGGATACCGGGACAGGGGGATCAATGAGCAGTTCTTC	CASGYRDRGINEQFF
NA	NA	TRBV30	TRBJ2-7	TGTGCCTGGAGTAGCTCTACGACTGACGAGCAGTACTTC	CAWSSSTTDEQYF
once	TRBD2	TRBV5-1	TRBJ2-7	TGCGCCAGCAGCTTGGAATCTAGCGGGATAGGGGCCTACGAGCAGTACTTC	CASSLESSGIGAYEQYF
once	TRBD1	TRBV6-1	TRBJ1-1	TGTGCCAGCGAAAGGGGACAGGGGGGAACTGAAGCTTTCTTT	CASERGQGGTEAFF
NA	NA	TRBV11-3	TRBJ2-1	TGTGCCAGCAGCCCTGGTGGCAGGGTGAACAATGAGCAGTTCTTC	CASSPGGRVNNEQFF
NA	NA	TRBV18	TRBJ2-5	TGTGCCAGCTCCCGGACGGGGGAGACCCAGTACTTC	CASSRTGETQYF
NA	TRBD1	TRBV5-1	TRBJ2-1	TGCGCCAGCAGCAGATCCGGGACAGGGGTCTATGAGCAGTTCTTC	CASSRSGTGVYEQFF
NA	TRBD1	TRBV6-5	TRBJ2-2	TGTGCCAGACAGGGGGCGAACACCGGGGAGCTGTTTTTT	CARQGANTGELFF
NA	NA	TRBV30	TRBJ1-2	TGTGCCTCACAGGCGTATTACAGCCCGAACTATGGCTACACCTTC	CASQAYYSPNYGYTF
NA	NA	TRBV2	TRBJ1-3	TGTGCCAGCAGTGAGGGGGAAGTGGTATACACCATATATTTT	CASSEGEVVYTIYF
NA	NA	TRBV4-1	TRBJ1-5	TGCGCCAGCAGCCCCTTTTGGGGGACGGTTTATCCGCCCCAGCATTTT	CASSPFWGTVYPPQHF
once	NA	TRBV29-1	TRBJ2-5	TGCAGCGTTGTCGGCCTGCAAGAGACCCAGTACTTC	CSVVGLQETQYF
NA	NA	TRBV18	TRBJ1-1	TGTGCCAGCGCGCGGGATCTGGACACTGAAGCTTTCTTT	CASARDLDTEAFF
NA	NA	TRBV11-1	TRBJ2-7	TGTGCCAGCAGCTATGTTTTGGGCTCCTACGAGCAGTACTTC	CASSYVLGSYEQYF
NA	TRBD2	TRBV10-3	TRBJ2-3	TGTGCCATCAGTCCGACTAGCGGTATCACAGATACGCAGTATTTT	CAISPTSGITDTQYF
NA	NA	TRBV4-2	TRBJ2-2	TGTGCCAGCAGCCAAGATAATAGCGGGAACACCGGGGAGCTGTTTTTT	CASSQDNSGNTGELFF
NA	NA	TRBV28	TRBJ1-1	TGTGCCACCCGGGGGGGGTTCCCTGAAGCTTTCTTT	CATRGGFPEAFF
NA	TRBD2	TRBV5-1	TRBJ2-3	TGCGCCAGCAGAGTCGGGACTAGCGTCGCAGATACGCAGTATTTT	CASRVGTSVADTQYF
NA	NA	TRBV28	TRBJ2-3	TGTGCCAGCAGTTTACTAGGGTCGGCACCTTATTTT	CASSLLGSAPYF